This TCR beta chain was captured by sequencing in a study of shared clonotypes between healthy human individuals. Study-level results: Non-shared clonotypes showed lower generation probabilities than clonotypes common to all four donors. Owing to a small donor count, the genetic and exposure-history diversity represented was limited.

Concerning this clone itself: The antigen is unknown.

Data came from immunoSEQ multiplex PCR; TCRdb stores just in-frame clones and leaves some out. The sample has about 2 million clones, about 95% seen once. Between the trimmed V and J ends, which lost 1 base and 6 bases, there was a span of 12 bases. The CDR3 sequence is 14 residues long. Per germline, CDR1 ENHRY and CDR2 SYGVKD. As defined, naive CD8 cells were CD45RO-negative and positively selected for CCR7, with terminally differentiated effector memory CD45RA+ cells excluded. Donors were Caucasian adults residing in Nashville, Tennessee, USA. V is TRBV10-3 and J is TRBJ1-1; perhaps TRBD1 as D (5 bases). The sample consisted of naive CD8+ T cells sorted from blood. The clonotype originates from a man younger than 35 in good health. The CDR3 reads CAISELEGLSEAFF. The CDR3 DNA reads as TGTGCCATCAGTGAGTTAGAGGGGTTGTCTGAAGCTTTCTTT.